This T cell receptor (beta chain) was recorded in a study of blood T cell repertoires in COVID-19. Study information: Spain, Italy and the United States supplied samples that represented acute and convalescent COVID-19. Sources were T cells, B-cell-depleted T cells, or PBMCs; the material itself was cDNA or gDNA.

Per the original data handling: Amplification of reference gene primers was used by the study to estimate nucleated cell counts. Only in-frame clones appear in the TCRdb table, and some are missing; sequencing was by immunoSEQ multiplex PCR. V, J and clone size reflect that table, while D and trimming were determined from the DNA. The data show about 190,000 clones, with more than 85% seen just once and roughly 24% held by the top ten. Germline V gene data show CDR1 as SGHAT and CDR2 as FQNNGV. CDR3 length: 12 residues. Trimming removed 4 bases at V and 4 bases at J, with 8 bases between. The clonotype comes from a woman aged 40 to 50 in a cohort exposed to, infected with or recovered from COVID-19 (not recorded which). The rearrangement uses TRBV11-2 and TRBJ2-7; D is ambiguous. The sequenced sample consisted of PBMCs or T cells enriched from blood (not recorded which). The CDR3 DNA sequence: TGTGCCAGCAGCTCTAACCCATACGAGCAGTACTTC. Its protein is CASSSNPYEQYF. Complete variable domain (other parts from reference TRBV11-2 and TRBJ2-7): EAGVAQSPRYKIIEKRQSVAFWCNPISGHATLYWYQQILGQGPKLLIQFQNNGVVDDSQLPKDRFSAERLKGVDSTLKIQPAKLEDSAVYLCASSSNPYEQYFGPGTRLTVT.